Listed here are 16 T cell receptor beta chains from one sample, sequenced in a study of blood T cell repertoires in COVID-19. Method: immunoSEQ multiplex PCR; TCRdb's copy keeps in-frame clones and lacks some. The table shows about 210,000 clones, with approximately 78% occurring only once. The sequencing sample was made of peripheral blood. Every receptor here comes from a woman in her 40s with acute or convalescent COVID-19.

This clone has just one count. V is TRBV7-9 and J is TRBJ2-5, with TRBD1 as a possible D gene (6 bases). This CDR3 has 16 residues. From germline, CDR1 is SEHNR and CDR2 FQNEAQ (reference sequence). The V end was cut by 4 bases, the J end by 1 base, with 16 bases between. This CDR3 reads CASSSGHQGLQETQYF. In nucleotides, the CDR3 is TGTGCCAGCAGCTCGGGACACCAAGGACTCCAAGAGACCCAGTACTTC.

The rearrangement joins TRBV6-5 to TRBJ1-2; unclear D gene. Germline V gene sequence: CDR1 MNHEY, CDR2 SVGAGI. Trimming pared 8 bases from V and 0 bases from J, leaving 10 bases between. This CDR3 is 13 amino acids long. In DNA, the CDR3 is TGTGCCAGCGAGGCCCTGGCTAACTATGGCTACACCTTC. It translates to CASEALANYGYTF.

Concerning this clone itself: The sample has other DNA sequences that encode this CDR3 too. The chain recombines TRBV19 with TRBJ2-6; no clear D gene. The germline gives CDR1 LNHDA, CDR2 SQIVND (reference sequence). The CDR3 contains 14 residues. Trimming left V 3 bases short and J 1 base short, with 4 bases between. For the CDR3, the DNA is TGTGCCAGTAGTATCGGGTCTGGGGCCAACGTCCTGACTTTC. Protein: CASSIGSGANVLTF.

The chain couples TRBV18 to TRBJ2-1, with 7 bases lining up with TRBD2. Trimming removed 3 bases from V and 4 bases from J; junction bases left unmatched: 6. Germline CDR1 and CDR2: KGHSH and LQKENI. The CDR3 is made up of 15 amino acids. The CDR3 region has the DNA TGTGCCAGCTCACCCGGGGGGATTGGGTACAATGAGCAGTTCTTC. It yields the protein CASSPGGIGYNEQFF. The full variable domain, completed using reference TRBV18 and TRBJ2-1, is NAGVMQNPRHLVRRRGQEARLRCSPMKGHSHVYWYRQLPEEGLKFMVYLQKENIIDESGMPKERFSAEFPKEGPSILRIQQVVRGDSAAYFCASSPGGIGYNEQFFGPGTRLTVL.

The chain recombines TRBV24-1 with TRBJ2-7, with D possibly TRBD2 on 5 matching bases. CDR3 length: 12 amino acids. The germline V gene has CDR1 KGHDR and CDR2 SFDVKD. V was shortened by 6 bases and J by 3 bases, with 8 bases between the two germline ends. In nucleotides, the CDR3 is TGTGCCACCAGTCGGGATGACTACGAGCAGTACTTC. Translating gives CATSRDDYEQYF.

This chain connects TRBV18 to TRBJ1-5; perhaps TRBD1 as D (5 bases). Germline V lookup: CDR1 KGHSH, CDR2 LQKENI. The CDR3 loop spans 15 amino acids. Trimming removed 3 bases from V and 7 bases from J, with 16 bases in between. The DNA for the CDR3 is TGTGCCAGCTCACCGACAGACACTGCTGAGCAGCCCCAGCATTTT. It encodes CASSPTDTAEQPQHF.

Concerning this clone itself: This specimen includes other DNA sequences encoding the same CDR3. V usage is TRBV29-1 and J usage is TRBJ2-7, with 13 bases fitting TRBD2. Trimming cost V 2 bases and J 2 bases; bases outside gene matches: 3. This CDR3 contains 15 residues. The V gene's germline CDR1 is SQVTM and CDR2 ANQGSEA. The CDR3 protein is CSVEKGLAGAYEQYF. The DNA for the CDR3 is TGCAGCGTTGAAAAAGGACTAGCGGGGGCCTACGAGCAGTACTTC.

The chain links TRBV7-2 to TRBJ2-1; the match to TRBD2 covers 11 bases. This CDR3 contains 16 residues. Germline-derived CDR1 and CDR2 are SGHTA and FQGNSA. With 3 bases clipped from V and 4 bases from J, the junction kept 5 bases outside the gene matches. Here the CDR3 reads CASSLTSGAGYNEQFF. The CDR3, as DNA: TGTGCCAGCAGCTTGACTAGCGGGGCGGGATACAATGAGCAGTTCTTC.

This chain connects TRBV20-1 to TRBJ2-1, with 14 bases that match TRBD2. CDR3 length: 18 residues. J gave up 7 bases and V 3 bases, and 14 bases lay outside the gene matches. Looked up from germline, CDR1 is DFQATT and CDR2 is SNEGSKA (reference sequence). The CDR3 nucleotides are TGCAGTGCTAGTAGAGGGGGACCGGGACTAGCGGGAGTGAATGAGCAGTTCTTC. Its protein is CSASRGGPGLAGVNEQFF.

J is TRBJ2-7 and V is TRBV4-1; 11 nucleotides line up with TRBD1. Germline trimming cut 4 bases from V and 1 base from J; bases unmatched to any gene: 6. Germline loops: CDR1 MGHRA, CDR2 YSYEKL. The CDR3 covers 16 residues. CDR3 coding DNA: TGCGCCAGCAGCCTTGGACAGGGGGCGAGGTCCTACGAGCAGTACTTC. This sequence encodes CASSLGQGARSYEQYF.

The gene calls are TRBV19 and TRBJ1-1; D gene ambiguous. The CDR3 is made up of 12 amino acids. CDR1 and CDR2 (germline): LNHDA, SQIVND (reference sequence). Trimming removed 5 bases at V and 4 bases at J, with 8 bases between. CDR3 nucleotide sequence: TGTGCCAGTAGTTTCCCCCGCACTGAAGCTTTCTTT. It is translated as CASSFPRTEAFF.

This chain links TRBV4-3 with TRBJ2-7; no firm D call. Trimming cost V 0 bases and J 6 bases, with 12 bases left between them. The CDR3 totals 14 residues. Germline loops: CDR1 LGHNA, CDR2 YSLEER. The CDR3 region is CASSQDRGATEQYF. The DNA of the CDR3 is TGCGCCAGCAGCCAAGACAGAGGAGCTACCGAGCAGTACTTC.

This sequence joins TRBV4-2 and TRBJ2-7, with 7 positions matching TRBD2. The CDR3 has 15 residues. With V trimmed by 1 base and J by 0 bases, 3 bases remained unmatched. Per the germline V gene, CDR1 is LGHNA and CDR2 is YNFKEQ. Here the CDR3 reads CASSQVPSGSYEQYF. The CDR3 region has the DNA TGTGCCAGCAGCCAAGTCCCTAGCGGCTCCTACGAGCAGTACTTC.

The V gene is TRBV6-6, the J gene TRBJ2-1; 8 positions match TRBD2. This CDR3 comprises 15 residues. V lost 6 bases to trimming and J lost 4 bases; unmatched junction nucleotides: 8. Germline CDR1 reads MNHNY; CDR2 reads SVGAGI (reference sequence). CDR3 coding DNA: TGTGCCAGCAGGTATATGACTAGCGATTACAATGAGCAGTTCTTC. This sequence encodes CASRYMTSDYNEQFF.

This clone was detected many times. The J gene is TRBJ2-7, the V gene TRBV7-9; perhaps TRBD1 as D (6 bases). CDR3 length: 15 residues. Trimming left V 4 bases short and J 0 bases short, with 13 bases between. CDR1 SEHNR and CDR2 FQNEAQ come from the germline V gene (reference sequence). The DNA for the CDR3 is TGTGCCAGCAGCTCCGTAGTAGGGGGCTCCTACGAGCAGTACTTC. Protein sequence: CASSSVVGGSYEQYF. Using reference TRBV7-9 and TRBJ2-7 for the parts outside the CDR3, the full variable domain is DTGVSQNPRHKITKRGQNVTFRCDPISEHNRLYWYRQTLGQGPEFLTYFQNEAQLEKSRLLSDRFSAERPKGSFSTLEIQRTEQGDSAMYLCASSSVVGGSYEQYFGPGTRLTVT.

The chain uses TRBV5-1 and TRBJ2-7; D is perhaps TRBD1 (6 bases). V was shortened by 4 bases and J by 2 bases, with 19 bases between the two germline ends. Germline values: CDR1 SGHRS, CDR2 YFSETQ. The CDR3 runs to 16 residues. Here the CDR3 reads CASSLAMTGDAYEQYF. The CDR3 DNA sequence: TGCGCCAGCAGCCTGGCAATGACAGGTGATGCCTACGAGCAGTACTTC.